This entry features one T cell receptor beta chain sequence. One junction end does not reproduce the germline sequence, and a read error may be involved. Time point meaning: persistent/refractory GD, antithyroid drugs over 5 years with positive TRAb. RNA from PBMCs was the source of the TCR library. Relying on iRepertoire HTBI primers and Arm-PCR of CDR3 regions, the team built TCR beta libraries. Using its own MiXCR run on the multiplex PCR reads, TCRdb lists one record per CDR3 protein. The table has hundreds of thousands of distinct CDR3 sequences, less than 20% seen once. The source of the sample is a study of regulatory T cells in long-lasting Graves disease. The CDR3 is made up of 16 amino acids. Germline V CDR1 and CDR2: SGHRS, YFSETQ.

Specimen: peripheral blood mononuclear cells (PBMCs), collected when the disease was refractory, from a patient treated with antithyroid drugs. This chain joins TRBV5-1 and TRBJ1-1; no definite D call. The TCR sequence derives from a female donor with Graves disease. The CDR3 here is CASSLAGRRFNTGAFF. The CDR3 DNA reads TGCGCCAGCAGCTTGGCCGGGCGGCGTTTTAACACTGGAGCTTTCTTT. Full variable domain (missing parts from reference TRBV5-1 and TRBJ1-1): KAGVTQTPRYLIKTRGQQVTLSCSPISGHRSVSWYQQTPGQGLQFLFEYFSETQRNKGNFPGRFSGRQFSNSRSEMNVSTLELGDSALYLCASSLAGRRFNTGAFFGQGTRLTVV.